The present entry profiles one T cell receptor beta chain with its context. This entry belongs to a study of cytomegalovirus exposure and HLA in healthy donors. This PCR relied on a set of 60 Vbeta primers and 13 Jbeta primers. Produced via immunoSEQ multiplex PCR; TCRdb's table is partial and in-frame only. This sample carries more than 140,000 clones, roughly 87% of them seen once, and the ten largest clones take approximately 6%. Germline V gene data show CDR1 as LNHDA and CDR2 as SQIVND (reference sequence). The CDR3 extends over 14 amino acids. With V trimmed by 6 bases and J by 4 bases, 6 bases remained unmatched. While unrecorded immune exposures were likely, the donors were nominally healthy when sampled.

The genes are TRBV19 and TRBJ1-5; TRBD1 aligns across 7 bases. Material: PBMCs. This receptor was identified in a man aged 25 to 40 in good health and CMV-seropositive. The CDR3 DNA is TGTGCCAGTAGGTACAGGGGTGGGAATCAGCCCCAGCATTTT. It yields the protein CASRYRGGNQPQHF.